These 13 T cell receptor beta chains share one sample of origin, sequenced in a study of blood T cell repertoires in COVID-19. Clones were read by immunoSEQ multiplex PCR, and TCRdb kept only the in-frame ones, dropping some. The sample includes roughly 110,000 clones, about 89% of them seen just once. Sequencing was done on a sample of peripheral blood. The receptors come from a man aged 40-49 years with acute or convalescent COVID-19.

The V call is TRBV11-2, the J call TRBJ2-5; D is uncertain. Trimming left V 1 base short and J 5 bases short, with 11 bases between. The V gene's germline CDR1 is SGHAT and CDR2 FQNNGV. The CDR3 runs to 14 residues. CDR3 protein: CASSLGPGPETQYF. In DNA form, the CDR3 reads TGTGCCAGCAGCTTAGGGCCAGGCCCCGAGACCCAGTACTTC. The entire variable domain, with the rest obtained from reference TRBV11-2 and TRBJ2-5, is as follows: EAGVAQSPRYKIIEKRQSVAFWCNPISGHATLYWYQQILGQGPKLLIQFQNNGVVDDSQLPKDRFSAERLKGVDSTLKIQPAKLEDSAVYLCASSLGPGPETQYFGPGTRLLVL.

The gene calls are TRBV10-3 and TRBJ2-5; 8 bases line up with TRBD1. CDR3 size: 13 residues. V was clipped by 4 bases and J by 3 bases; unmatched bases: 1. Germline loops: CDR1 ENHRY, CDR2 SYGVKD. Here the CDR3 DNA reads TGTGCCATCAGTGCGGACAGGGAAGAGACCCAGTACTTC. This translates into CAISADREETQYF.

This clone has only one observation. This chain uses TRBV5-5 with TRBJ2-1, with a weak D call TRBD1 (6 bases). The V end lost 0 bases, the J end lost 6 bases, and 10 bases lay between the germline ends. CDR3 length: 14 amino acids. Germline-derived CDR1 and CDR2 are SGHKS and YYEKEE (reference sequence). The CDR3 spells CASSLAGQSNEQFF. The CDR3 DNA reads TGTGCCAGCAGCTTGGCGGGACAAAGCAATGAGCAGTTCTTC.

This chain links TRBV5-4 with TRBJ2-1; possibly TRBD2 for D (5 bases). V was pared by 1 base and J by 9 bases, with 17 bases between. Germline V gene sequence: CDR1 SGHNT, CDR2 YYREEE (reference sequence). The CDR3 has 15 amino acids. The CDR3 DNA follows: TGTGCCAGCAGCTTGCGCTGGGAACTAGACGGTGAGCAGTTCTTC. Its protein product is CASSLRWELDGEQFF.

V gene TRBV19 combines with J gene TRBJ2-5; TRBD2 aligns across 13 bases. The CDR3 sequence is 15 residues long. Trimming cost V 5 bases and J 3 bases; bases outside gene matches: 3. Germline assignment: CDR1 LNHDA and CDR2 SQIVND (reference sequence). The chain's CDR3 is CASSAGTSGKETQYF. The CDR3, as DNA: TGTGCCAGTAGTGCAGGGACTAGCGGGAAAGAGACCCAGTACTTC.

The gene calls are TRBV6-6 and TRBJ1-6; D may be TRBD1 (5 bases). CDR1 is MNHNY and CDR2 is SVGAGI in the germline V gene (reference sequence). The CDR3 extends over 18 amino acids. V was trimmed by 5 bases and J by 5 bases, leaving 22 bases between them. This CDR3 is CASSRRIGAGAHNSPLHF. DNA for the CDR3: TGTGCCAGCAGTCGACGAATTGGGGCAGGCGCACATAATTCACCCCTCCACTTT.

The chain joins TRBV27 to TRBJ2-7; possible D gene TRBD2, 7 bases. Deletions cut 5 bases from V and 6 bases from J, with 23 bases between. CDR1 is MNHEY and CDR2 is SMNVEV in the germline V gene (reference sequence). The CDR3 spans 16 residues. The CDR3 DNA follows: TGTGCCAGCAGTATATGGGGGGGCTCAAGTCCCTCCGAGCAGTACTTC. This translates into CASSIWGGSSPSEQYF.

The genes are TRBV6-4 and TRBJ2-4; the match to TRBD2 covers 14 bases. V lost 7 bases, J lost 0 bases, and 8 bases stayed unmatched. The CDR3 sequence is 18 residues long. Germline V CDR1 and CDR2: MRHNA, SNTAGT. The CDR3 sequence is CASKAPGLAGVAKNIQYF. The CDR3 region has the DNA TGTGCCAGCAAAGCCCCGGGACTAGCGGGGGTAGCCAAAAACATTCAGTACTTC.

The chain couples TRBV9 to TRBJ2-1, with a weak D call TRBD2 (6 bases). The CDR3 consists of 15 residues. Trimming left V 0 bases short and J 5 bases short, with 12 bases between. Germline V gene sequence: CDR1 SGDLS, CDR2 YYNGEE. The CDR3 DNA reads as TGTGCCAGCAGCGTAGCTCGGGGGACCCACAATGAGCAGTTCTTC. Protein sequence: CASSVARGTHNEQFF.

V gene TRBV6-1 combines with J gene TRBJ1-1, with TRBD1 matching 7 bases. V lost 0 bases to trimming and J lost 11 bases; unmatched junction nucleotides: 9. The CDR3 consists of 14 residues. In germline, CDR1 is MNHNS, CDR2 SASEGT. The CDR3 loop reads CASSEALRTGWAFF. CDR3 in DNA: TGTGCCAGCAGTGAAGCGCTCCGGACAGGTTGGGCTTTCTTT.

This clone was seen only a few times. V usage is TRBV3-1 (or the pseudogene TRBV3-2) and J usage is TRBJ2-7, with D hard to call. Between the trimmed V and J ends, which lost 1 base and 4 bases, there was a span of 5 bases. The CDR3 length is 12 residues. Germline V CDR1 and CDR2: LGHDT, YNNKEL (reference sequence). The CDR3, as DNA: TGTGCCAGCAGCCAAGGCGAATACGAGCAGTACTTC. Protein: CASSQGEYEQYF.

The rearrangement uses TRBV6-1 and TRBJ1-2; 8 bases match TRBD1. This CDR3 has 15 amino acids. Trimming took 1 base from V and 4 from J; bases not matched to a gene: 5. Germline assignment: CDR1 MNHNS and CDR2 SASEGT. The CDR3 region has the DNA TGTGCCAGCAGTGAAGATGCAGGGGGCACCTATGGCTACACCTTC. This encodes CASSEDAGGTYGYTF.

In DNA, the CDR3 is TGCGCCAGCAGCCAATGGACAGGGGGCGATCCCTCTGGAAACACCATATATTTT. Translation gives CASSQWTGGDPSGNTIYF. The V gene is TRBV4-1, the J gene TRBJ1-3; 11 bases line up with TRBD1. The CDR3 loop spans 18 amino acids. J lost 0 bases, V lost 2 bases, and 6 bases had no gene match. Germline-derived CDR1 and CDR2 are MGHRA and YSYEKL.